A single sample gave rise to the 25 T cell receptor beta chains below, sequenced in a study of blood T cell repertoires in COVID-19. Sequenced by immunoSEQ multiplex PCR; TCRdb stores in-frame clones only, minus some. Among around 120,000 clones listed, more than 75% were seen once. Sequences were obtained from peripheral blood. These receptors were obtained from a man in his sixties with COVID-19, enrolled during active disease.

The V gene is TRBV5-5, the J gene TRBJ2-1, with a weak D call TRBD2 (6 bases). The length of the CDR3 is 15 residues. V lost 4 bases and J 0 bases, leaving 11 bases between the germline ends. Germline V gene data show CDR1 as SGHKS and CDR2 as YYEKEE (reference sequence). The CDR3 region has the DNA TGTGCCAGCAGCGAGGAGCGGGCCTCCTACAATGAGCAGTTCTTC. Protein: CASSEERASYNEQFF. Full variable domain (missing parts from reference TRBV5-5 and TRBJ2-1): DAGVTQSPTHLIKTRGQQVTLRCSPISGHKSVSWYQQVLGQGPQFIFQYYEKEERGRGNFPDRFSARQFPNYSSELNVNALLLGDSALYLCASSEERASYNEQFFGPGTRLTVL.

The chain employs TRBV4-3 and TRBJ2-7; 10 bases agree with TRBD2. CDR3 size: 18 residues. The ends lost 0 bases at V and 0 bases at J; junction bases unmatched: 8. CDR1 and CDR2 from the germline V gene are LGHNA and YSLEER. The CDR3 bases are TGCGCCAGCAGCCAAGACCTAGCGGGGGATTATAGCTCCTACGAGCAGTACTTC. Its protein is CASSQDLAGDYSSYEQYF.

The CDR3 is CASSQDVAANEKLFF. CDR3 nucleotide sequence: TGTGCCAGCAGCCAAGATGTGGCAGCTAATGAAAAACTGTTTTTT. The chain links TRBV4-2 to TRBJ1-4; D is undetermined. Trimming took off 0 bases at V and 3 bases at J, with 8 bases between the two ends. This CDR3 region has 15 residues. In germline, CDR1 is LGHNA, CDR2 YNFKEQ.

The rearrangement joins TRBV6-5 to TRBJ2-6; D gene ambiguous. Germline CDR1 reads MNHEY; CDR2 reads SVGAGI. V was shortened by 7 bases and J by 2 bases, with 3 bases between the two germline ends. The CDR3 length is 12 residues. The CDR3 is CASTTGANVLTF. The CDR3, as DNA: TGTGCCAGCACCACTGGGGCCAACGTCCTGACTTTC.

The V call is TRBV5-1, the J call TRBJ2-1; 9 positions match TRBD2. With 0 bases clipped from V and 8 bases from J, the junction kept 6 bases outside the gene matches. The CDR3 is 15 residues long. Germline V gene data show CDR1 as SGHRS and CDR2 as YFSETQ. The CDR3 is CASSLGLADGDEQFF. The CDR3 DNA reads TGCGCCAGCAGCTTGGGACTAGCGGATGGGGATGAGCAGTTCTTC.

The CDR3 loop is CASSSPGLVYNEQFF. In DNA form, the CDR3 reads TGTGCCAGCAGCTCTCCGGGACTAGTTTACAATGAGCAGTTCTTC. The chain recombines TRBV5-4 with TRBJ2-1; 8 bases agree with TRBD2. Germline V gene sequence: CDR1 SGHNT, CDR2 YYREEE (reference sequence). The V gene end was trimmed by 3 bases and the J gene end by 4 bases; junction bases not matched to a gene: 6. The CDR3 has 15 amino acids.

V is TRBV4-2 and J is TRBJ1-4; tentatively, D is TRBD1 (6 bases). The CDR3 totals 14 residues. The germline V gene encodes CDR1 LGHNA and CDR2 YNFKEQ. The V end was cut by 4 bases, the J end by 2 bases, with 8 bases between. Here the CDR3 reads CASSPRGTNEKLFF. The CDR3, as DNA: TGTGCCAGCAGCCCCAGGGGCACTAATGAAAAACTGTTTTTT.

V gene TRBV9 combines with J gene TRBJ2-3; 9 bases match TRBD1. With 0 bases clipped from V and 3 bases from J, the junction kept 8 bases outside the gene matches. The germline gives CDR1 SGDLS, CDR2 YYNGEE. The CDR3 is 17 amino acids. CDR3 DNA: TGTGCCAGCAGCGTAGGTCCGGGACAGGGCGGGACAGATACGCAGTATTTT. It codes for CASSVGPGQGGTDTQYF.

J is TRBJ1-5 and V is TRBV2, with D possibly being TRBD1 (6 bases). The CDR3 length is 14 residues. Trimming removed 4 bases at V and 7 bases at J, with 14 bases between. Germline assignment: CDR1 SNHLY and CDR2 FYNNEI. CDR3 nucleotides: TGTGCCAGCAGTGTTCGGGGGGCTCAACAGCCCCAGCATTTT. Its protein product is CASSVRGAQQPQHF.

This sequence joins TRBV7-2 and TRBJ2-7, with 9 bases identical to TRBD1. The CDR3 is 14 amino acids. V was pared by 1 base and J by 7 bases, with 5 bases of the junction left unmatched. Germline lookup yields CDR1 SGHTA and CDR2 FQGNSA. DNA for the CDR3: TGTGCCAGCAGCTTAGTCGGACAGGGGAGGGAGCAGTACTTC. Amino acids: CASSLVGQGREQYF.

The rearrangement joins TRBV4-3 to TRBJ1-6; D gene unclear. Trimming pared 0 bases from V and 10 bases from J, leaving 10 bases between. The CDR3 runs to 14 residues. Germline V gene data show CDR1 as LGHNA and CDR2 as YSLEER. The CDR3 region is CASSQDPSISPLHF. The CDR3 DNA sequence: TGCGCCAGCAGCCAAGATCCAAGCATCTCACCCCTCCACTTT.

V gene TRBV19 combines with J gene TRBJ1-4; D might be TRBD1 (6 bases). Trimming took 9 bases from V and 7 from J, leaving 21 bases between them. The germline V gene encodes CDR1 LNHDA and CDR2 SQIVND (reference sequence). CDR3 length: 15 amino acids. CDR3 in amino acids: CASTRGSGDGEKLFF. CDR3 sequence (DNA): TGTGCCAGCACCCGGGGATCAGGGGATGGTGAAAAACTGTTTTTT.

This clone was recorded only once. The V and J genes are TRBV28 and TRBJ1-1; TRBD1 is a possible D gene (5 bases). The germline V gene has CDR1 MDHEN and CDR2 SYDVKM. Trimming left V 6 bases short and J 1 base short, with 18 bases between. The CDR3 is 16 amino acids. The CDR3 loop reads CASRPLPGARNTEAFF. The CDR3 nucleotides are TGTGCCAGCAGACCCCTCCCTGGGGCGAGGAACACTGAAGCTTTCTTT. The full variable domain, completed using reference TRBV28 and TRBJ1-1, is DVKVTQSSRYLVKRTGEKVFLECVQDMDHENMFWYRQDPGLGLRLIYFSYDVKMKEKGDIPEGYSVSREKKERFSLILESASTNQTSMYLCASRPLPGARNTEAFFGQGTRLTVV.

J is TRBJ2-2 and V is TRBV3-1 (or the pseudogene TRBV3-2), with 7 bases that match TRBD1. V lost 1 base to trimming and J lost 3 bases; unmatched junction nucleotides: 5. From germline, CDR1 is LGHDT and CDR2 YNNKEL (reference sequence). CDR3 length: 16 residues. The CDR3 region has the DNA TGTGCCAGCAGCCAAGGTATCACAGGGGACACCGGGGAGCTGTTTTTT. Translation: CASSQGITGDTGELFF.

J is TRBJ1-1 and V is TRBV20-1; weak D call: TRBD1 (6 bases). The CDR3 sequence is 14 residues long. The germline V gene encodes CDR1 DFQATT and CDR2 SNEGSKA (reference sequence). The V gene lost 3 bases and the J gene lost 1 base, with 12 bases spanning the gap. CDR3 nucleotide sequence: TGCAGTGCTAGTTTTCCAGGGGCGAACACTGAAGCTTTCTTT. Its protein product is CSASFPGANTEAFF.

The table lists this clone with a count of one. This chain links TRBV15 with TRBJ2-7, with 11 bases identical to TRBD2. The CDR3 covers 15 residues. Germline V gene sequence: CDR1 LNHNV, CDR2 YYDKDF (reference sequence). J was trimmed by 7 bases and V by 5 bases; bases with no gene match: 10. This CDR3 reads CATSVIAGGPEEQYF. In DNA, the CDR3 is TGTGCCACCAGCGTCATAGCGGGAGGGCCCGAAGAGCAGTACTTC.

Here the CDR3 DNA reads TGTGCCTGGAACAAGCGGGAGGGCCACGAGCAGTACTTC. Amino acid sequence: CAWNKREGHEQYF. This rearrangement joins TRBV30 to TRBJ2-7; 10 bases align to TRBD2. The CDR3 contains 13 residues. Germline CDR1 is GTSNPN and CDR2 is SVGIG (reference sequence). V shed 4 bases, J shed 5 bases, and the junction held 5 bases outside the gene matches.

The gene calls are TRBV30 and TRBJ1-5, with D possibly TRBD1 on 5 matching bases. CDR3 length: 12 amino acids. Between the trimmed V and J ends, which lost 5 bases and 6 bases, there was a span of 11 bases. Germline V gene lookup returns CDR1 GTSNPN and CDR2 SVGIG (reference sequence). The CDR3 reads CAWERGGQPQHF. The CDR3, as DNA: TGTGCCTGGGAGAGGGGAGGTCAGCCCCAGCATTTT.

V and J are TRBV7-2 and TRBJ1-2, with 7 nucleotides matching TRBD1. With 4 bases clipped from V and 12 bases from J, the junction kept 11 bases outside the gene matches. Germline loops: CDR1 SGHTA, CDR2 FQGNSA. The CDR3 has 13 amino acids. The CDR3 is CASSSTDRSTHTF. CDR3 nucleotide sequence: TGTGCCAGCAGCTCCACGGACAGGAGCACCCACACCTTC.

Only one count was recorded for this clone. The chain couples TRBV19 to TRBJ1-6; TRBD1 might be the D (6 bases). Looked up from germline, CDR1 is LNHDA and CDR2 is SQIVND (reference sequence). Trimming removed 5 bases at V and 8 bases at J, with 10 bases between. The CDR3 extends over 13 amino acids. The CDR3 DNA is TGTGCCAGTAGTCAGGGGTCGGATTCACCCCTCCACTTT. The encoded protein is CASSQGSDSPLHF.

The genes are TRBV6-5 and TRBJ2-2; 7 nucleotides match TRBD2. Losses at the gene ends were 7 bases for V and 4 bases for J; bases not matched to a gene: 9. The CDR3 consists of 15 residues. The germline V gene encodes CDR1 MNHEY and CDR2 SVGAGI. Here the CDR3 reads CASNTRLASTGELFF. In DNA form, the CDR3 reads TGTGCCAGCAATACGAGACTAGCCTCCACCGGGGAGCTGTTTTTT.

V usage is TRBV5-6 and J usage is TRBJ2-1; 12 bases are a match to TRBD2. V shed 2 bases and J 4 bases; nucleotides not matched to a gene: 1. This CDR3 is built from 15 residues. Germline CDR1 SGHDT, CDR2 YYEEEE. This chain's CDR3 is CASSLGLAGYNEQFF. The DNA of the CDR3 is TGTGCCAGCAGCTTAGGACTAGCGGGGTACAATGAGCAGTTCTTC. The full variable domain, in which reference TRBV5-6 and TRBJ2-1 provide the parts outside the CDR3, is DAGVTQSPTHLIKTRGQQVTLRCSPKSGHDTVSWYQQALGQGPQFIFQYYEEEERQRGNFPDRFSGHQFPNYSSELNVNALLLGDSALYLCASSLGLAGYNEQFFGPGTRLTVL.

V gene TRBV10-3 combines with J gene TRBJ2-1, with a possible D match to TRBD2 (5 bases). Germline values: CDR1 ENHRY, CDR2 SYGVKD. This CDR3 has 12 residues. The V and J ends lost 6 bases and 8 bases respectively, with 11 bases between them. CDR3 loop: CAISEAEDEQFF. The CDR3 region has the DNA TGTGCCATCAGCGAGGCGGAGGATGAGCAGTTCTTC.

The chain uses TRBV28 and TRBJ2-1; 10 bases fit TRBD1. V gave up 6 bases and J gave up 7 bases; unmatched junction bases: 3. The length of the CDR3 is 13 residues. Germline loops: CDR1 MDHEN, CDR2 SYDVKM. The CDR3 nucleotides are TGTGCCAGCAGAGGGACAGGGGAAAATGAGCAGTTCTTC. Its protein is CASRGTGENEQFF.

This clone was counted only a few times. This rearrangement joins TRBV19 to TRBJ1-2; TRBD1 aligns across 11 bases. V trimming: 11 bases; J trimming: 7 bases; junction bases outside the gene matches: 12. There are 14 residues in the CDR3. Germline CDR1 LNHDA, CDR2 SQIVND (reference sequence). As DNA, the CDR3 is TGTGCCTCAGAACGGGGACAGGGGGTTGGTGGCTACACCTTC. Amino acid sequence: CASERGQGVGGYTF.